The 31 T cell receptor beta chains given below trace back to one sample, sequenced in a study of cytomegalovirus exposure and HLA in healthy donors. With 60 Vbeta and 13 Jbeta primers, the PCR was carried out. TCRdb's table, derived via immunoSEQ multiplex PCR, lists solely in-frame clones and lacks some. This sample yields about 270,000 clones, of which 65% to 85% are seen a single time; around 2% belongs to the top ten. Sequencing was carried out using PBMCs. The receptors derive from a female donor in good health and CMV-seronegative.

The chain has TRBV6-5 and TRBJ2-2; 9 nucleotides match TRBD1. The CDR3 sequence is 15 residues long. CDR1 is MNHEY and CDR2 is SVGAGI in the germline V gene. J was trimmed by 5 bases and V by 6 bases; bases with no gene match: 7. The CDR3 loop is CASSSGTGKTGELFF. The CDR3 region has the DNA TGTGCCAGCAGCTCCGGGACAGGGAAAACCGGGGAGCTGTTTTTT.

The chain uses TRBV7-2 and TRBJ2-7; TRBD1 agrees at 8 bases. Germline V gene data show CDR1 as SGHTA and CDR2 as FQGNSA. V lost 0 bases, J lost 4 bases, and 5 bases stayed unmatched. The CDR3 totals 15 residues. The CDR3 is CASSLAGQETYEQYF. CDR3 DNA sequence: TGTGCCAGCAGCTTAGCGGGACAGGAGACTTACGAGCAGTACTTC.

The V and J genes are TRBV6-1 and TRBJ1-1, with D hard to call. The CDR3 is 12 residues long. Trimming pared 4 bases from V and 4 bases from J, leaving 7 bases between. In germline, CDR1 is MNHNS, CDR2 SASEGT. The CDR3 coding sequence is TGTGCCAGCAGTGTACTAGCCACTGAAGCTTTCTTT. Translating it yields CASSVLATEAFF.

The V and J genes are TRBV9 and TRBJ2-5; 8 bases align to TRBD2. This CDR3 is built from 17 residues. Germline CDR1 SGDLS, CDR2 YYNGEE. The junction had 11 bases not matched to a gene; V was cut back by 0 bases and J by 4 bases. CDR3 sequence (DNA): TGTGCCAGCAGCGTAGGGACCTCCAGCGGGAGTGGAGAGACCCAGTACTTC. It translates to CASSVGTSSGSGETQYF. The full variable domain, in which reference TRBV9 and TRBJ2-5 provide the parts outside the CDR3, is DSGVTQTPKHLITATGQRVTLRCSPRSGDLSVYWYQQSLDQGLQFLIQYYNGEERAKGNILERFSAQQFPDLHSELNLSSLELGDSALYFCASSVGTSSGSGETQYFGPGTRLLVL.

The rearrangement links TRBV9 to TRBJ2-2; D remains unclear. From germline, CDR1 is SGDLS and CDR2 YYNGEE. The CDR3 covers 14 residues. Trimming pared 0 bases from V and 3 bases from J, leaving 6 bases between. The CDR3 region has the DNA TGTGCCAGCAGCGTAGTGGGCTACACCGGGGAGCTGTTTTTT. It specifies CASSVVGYTGELFF.

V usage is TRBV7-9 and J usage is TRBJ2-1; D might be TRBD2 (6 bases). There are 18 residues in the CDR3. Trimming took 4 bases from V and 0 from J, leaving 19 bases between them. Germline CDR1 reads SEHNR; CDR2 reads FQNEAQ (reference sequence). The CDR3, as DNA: TGTGCCAGCAGCTCCATGGCGCCCGGGCGGGGCTCCTACAATGAGCAGTTCTTC. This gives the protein CASSSMAPGRGSYNEQFF.

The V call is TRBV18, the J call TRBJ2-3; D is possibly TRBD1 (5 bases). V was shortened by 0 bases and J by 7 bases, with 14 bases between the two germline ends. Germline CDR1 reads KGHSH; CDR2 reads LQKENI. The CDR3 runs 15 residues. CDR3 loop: CASSPPGQGEYTQYF. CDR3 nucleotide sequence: TGTGCCAGCTCACCACCGGGCCAAGGGGAATATACGCAGTATTTT.

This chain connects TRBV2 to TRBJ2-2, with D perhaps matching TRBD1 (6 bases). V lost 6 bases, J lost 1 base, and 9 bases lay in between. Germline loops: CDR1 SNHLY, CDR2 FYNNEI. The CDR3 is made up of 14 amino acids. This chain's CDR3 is CASRGAGNTGELFF. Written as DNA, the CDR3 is TGTGCCAGCAGGGGGGCAGGGAACACCGGGGAGCTGTTTTTT. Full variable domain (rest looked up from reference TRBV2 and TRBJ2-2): EPEVTQTPSHQVTQMGQEVILRCVPISNHLYFYWYRQILGQKVEFLVSFYNNEISEKSEIFDDQFSVERPDGSNFTLKIRSTKLEDSAMYFCASRGAGNTGELFFGEGSRLTVL.

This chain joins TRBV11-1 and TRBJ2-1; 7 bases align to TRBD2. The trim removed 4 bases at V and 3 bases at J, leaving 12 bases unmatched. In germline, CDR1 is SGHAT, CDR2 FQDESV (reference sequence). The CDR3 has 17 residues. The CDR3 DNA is TGTGCCAGCAGCTCTGCCGGGACTAATCCCTACTACAATGAGCAGTTCTTC. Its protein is CASSSAGTNPYYNEQFF.

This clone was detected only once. The CDR3 DNA is TGTGCCAGCAGCCACCGGGACAGCGATCAGCCCCAGCATTTT. Its translation is CASSHRDSDQPQHF. The rearrangement links TRBV7-9 to TRBJ1-5, with TRBD1 identical over 7 bases. J lost 5 bases, V lost 5 bases, and 6 bases had no gene match. From germline, CDR1 is SEHNR and CDR2 FQNEAQ (reference sequence). The CDR3 covers 14 residues.

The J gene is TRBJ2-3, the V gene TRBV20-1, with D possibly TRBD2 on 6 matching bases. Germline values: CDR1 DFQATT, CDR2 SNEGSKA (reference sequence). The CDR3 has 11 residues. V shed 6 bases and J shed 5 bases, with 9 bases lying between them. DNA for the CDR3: TGCAGTGCCCGACTAGAAGATACGCAGTATTTT. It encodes CSARLEDTQYF.

CDR3 in amino acids: CASSTQGSEAFF. In DNA, the CDR3 is TGTGCCAGCAGCACACAGGGGTCGGAGGCTTTCTTT. The V call is TRBV7-6, the J call TRBJ1-1, with 7 bases fitting TRBD1. CDR3 length: 12 residues. Germline V gene lookup returns CDR1 SGHVS and CDR2 FNYEAQ. Trimming removed 5 bases from V and 11 bases from J; junction bases left unmatched: 8.

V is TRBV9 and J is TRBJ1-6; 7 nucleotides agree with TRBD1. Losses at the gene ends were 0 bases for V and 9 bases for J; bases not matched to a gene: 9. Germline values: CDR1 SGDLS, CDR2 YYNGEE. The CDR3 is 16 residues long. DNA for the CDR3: TGTGCCAGCAGCGTAGATCAAAGACAGGGCGGTTCACCCCTCCACTTT. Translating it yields CASSVDQRQGGSPLHF.

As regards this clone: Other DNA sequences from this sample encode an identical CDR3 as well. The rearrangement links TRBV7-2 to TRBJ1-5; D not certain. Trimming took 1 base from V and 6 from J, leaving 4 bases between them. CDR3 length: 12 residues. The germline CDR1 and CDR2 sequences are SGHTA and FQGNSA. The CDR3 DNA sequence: TGTGCCAGCAGCTTAGGAGGTCAGCCCCAGCATTTT. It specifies CASSLGGQPQHF.

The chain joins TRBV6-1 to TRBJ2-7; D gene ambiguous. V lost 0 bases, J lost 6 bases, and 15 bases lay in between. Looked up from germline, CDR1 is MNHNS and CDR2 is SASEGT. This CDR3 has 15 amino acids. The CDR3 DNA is TGTGCCAGCAGTGAAGCGCGGATTTCCTCTCCCGAGCAGTACTTC. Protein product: CASSEARISSPEQYF.

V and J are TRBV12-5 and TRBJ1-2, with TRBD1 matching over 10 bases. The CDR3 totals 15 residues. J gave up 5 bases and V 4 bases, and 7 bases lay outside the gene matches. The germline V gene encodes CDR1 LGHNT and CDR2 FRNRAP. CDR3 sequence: CASGSGQGDLYGYTF. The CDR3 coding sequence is TGTGCTAGTGGTTCCGGACAGGGGGACCTTTATGGCTACACCTTC. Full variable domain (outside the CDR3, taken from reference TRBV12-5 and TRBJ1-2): DARVTQTPRHKVTEMGQEVTMRCQPILGHNTVFWYRQTMMQGLELLAYFRNRAPLDDSGMPKDRFSAEMPDATLATLKIQPSEPRDSAVYFCASGSGQGDLYGYTFGSGTRLTVV.

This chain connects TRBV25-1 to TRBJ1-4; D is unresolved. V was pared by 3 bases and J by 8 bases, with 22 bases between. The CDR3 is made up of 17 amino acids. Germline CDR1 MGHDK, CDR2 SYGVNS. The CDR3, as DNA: TGTGCCAGCAGTGATGTAGGAGGAGCAGGCCCGAGAGAAAAACTGTTTTTT. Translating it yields CASSDVGGAGPREKLFF.

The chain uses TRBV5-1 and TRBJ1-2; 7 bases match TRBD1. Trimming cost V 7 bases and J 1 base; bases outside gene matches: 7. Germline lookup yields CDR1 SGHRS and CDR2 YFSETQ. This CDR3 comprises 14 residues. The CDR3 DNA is TGCGCCAGCTCCAACAGGGGAAGTAACTATGGCTACACCTTC. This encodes CASSNRGSNYGYTF.

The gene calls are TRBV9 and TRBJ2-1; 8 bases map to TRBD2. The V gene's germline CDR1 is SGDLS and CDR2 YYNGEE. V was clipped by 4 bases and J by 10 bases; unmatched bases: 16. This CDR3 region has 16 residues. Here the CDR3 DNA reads TGTGCCAGCAGCCCGGGAGGGTATGCGGGGTCCTCGGAGCAGTTCTTC. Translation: CASSPGGYAGSSEQFF.

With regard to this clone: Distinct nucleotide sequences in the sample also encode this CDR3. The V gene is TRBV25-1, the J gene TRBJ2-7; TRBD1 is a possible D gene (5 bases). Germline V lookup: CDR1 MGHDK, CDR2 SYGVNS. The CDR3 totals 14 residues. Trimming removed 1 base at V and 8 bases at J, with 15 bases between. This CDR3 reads CASSECSARDKQYF. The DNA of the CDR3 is TGTGCCAGCAGTGAATGCAGTGCCAGGGATAAGCAGTACTTC.

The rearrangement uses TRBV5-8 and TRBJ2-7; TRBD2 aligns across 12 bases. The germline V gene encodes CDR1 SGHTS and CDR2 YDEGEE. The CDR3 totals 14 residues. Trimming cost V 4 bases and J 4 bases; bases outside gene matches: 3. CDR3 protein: CASSTTSGSYEQYF. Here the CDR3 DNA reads TGTGCCAGCAGCACGACTAGCGGGAGTTACGAGCAGTACTTC.

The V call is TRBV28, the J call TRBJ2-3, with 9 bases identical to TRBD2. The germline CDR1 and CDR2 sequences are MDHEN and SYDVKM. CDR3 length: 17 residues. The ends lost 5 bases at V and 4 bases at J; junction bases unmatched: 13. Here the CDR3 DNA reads TGTGCCAGCAGTCCGCCACTTAGCGGGAGTGTCGCAGATACGCAGTATTTT. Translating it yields CASSPPLSGSVADTQYF.

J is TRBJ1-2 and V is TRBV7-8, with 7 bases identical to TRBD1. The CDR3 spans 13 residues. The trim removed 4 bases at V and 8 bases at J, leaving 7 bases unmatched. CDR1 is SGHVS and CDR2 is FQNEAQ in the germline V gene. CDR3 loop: CASSSQGNLGYTF. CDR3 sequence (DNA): TGTGCCAGCAGCTCACAGGGGAATCTAGGCTACACCTTC.

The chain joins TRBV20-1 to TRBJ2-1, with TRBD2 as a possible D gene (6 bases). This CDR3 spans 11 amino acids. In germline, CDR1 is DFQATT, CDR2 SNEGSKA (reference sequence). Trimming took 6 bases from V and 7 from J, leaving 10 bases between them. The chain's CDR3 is CSAGEANEQFF. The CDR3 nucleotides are TGCAGTGCAGGGGAGGCTAATGAGCAGTTCTTC.

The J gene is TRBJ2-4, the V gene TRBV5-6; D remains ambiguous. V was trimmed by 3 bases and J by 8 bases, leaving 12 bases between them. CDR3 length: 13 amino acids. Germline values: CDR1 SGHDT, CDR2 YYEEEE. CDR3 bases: TGTGCCAGCAGCTCGCAGGCTACAGACATTCAGTACTTC. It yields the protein CASSSQATDIQYF.

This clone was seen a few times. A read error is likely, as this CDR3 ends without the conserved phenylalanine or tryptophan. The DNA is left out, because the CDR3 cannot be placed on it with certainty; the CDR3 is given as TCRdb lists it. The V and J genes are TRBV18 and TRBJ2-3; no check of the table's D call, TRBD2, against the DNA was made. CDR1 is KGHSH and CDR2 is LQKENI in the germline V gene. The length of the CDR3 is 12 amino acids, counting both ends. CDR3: CASSPSSGLARY.

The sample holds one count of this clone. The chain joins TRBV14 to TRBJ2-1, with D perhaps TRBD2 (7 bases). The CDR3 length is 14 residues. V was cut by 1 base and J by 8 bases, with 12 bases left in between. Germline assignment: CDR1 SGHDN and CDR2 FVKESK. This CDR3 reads CASSQGVGGDEQFF. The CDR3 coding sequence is TGTGCCAGCAGCCAAGGGGTAGGGGGGGATGAGCAGTTCTTC.

CDR3 region: CATRQGENTEAFF. The CDR3 coding sequence is TGTGCCACACGACAGGGGGAAAACACTGAAGCTTTCTTT. The rearrangement uses TRBV6-5 and TRBJ1-1; TRBD1 aligns across 9 bases. This CDR3 has 13 amino acids. V lost 10 bases, J lost 2 bases, and 5 bases stayed unmatched. The germline V gene encodes CDR1 MNHEY and CDR2 SVGAGI.

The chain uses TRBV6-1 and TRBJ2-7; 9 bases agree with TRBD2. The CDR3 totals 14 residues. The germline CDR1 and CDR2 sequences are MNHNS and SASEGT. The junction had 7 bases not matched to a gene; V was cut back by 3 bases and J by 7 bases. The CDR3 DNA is TGTGCCAGCAGTGAGCGGGAGGGCCGTGGGGAGCAGTACTTC. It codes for CASSEREGRGEQYF.

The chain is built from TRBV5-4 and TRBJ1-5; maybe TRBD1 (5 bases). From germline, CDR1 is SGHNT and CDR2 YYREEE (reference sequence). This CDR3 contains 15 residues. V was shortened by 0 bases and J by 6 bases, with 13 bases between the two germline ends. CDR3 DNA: TGTGCCAGCAGCTTGGGCAGGGATTGGAGTCAGCCCCAGCATTTT. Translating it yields CASSLGRDWSQPQHF.

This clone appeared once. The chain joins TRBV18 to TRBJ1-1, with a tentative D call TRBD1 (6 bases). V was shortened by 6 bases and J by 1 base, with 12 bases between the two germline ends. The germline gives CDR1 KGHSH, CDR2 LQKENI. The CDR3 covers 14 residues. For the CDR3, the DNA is TGTGCCAGCTCGGGCGGGGGCAAGAACACTGAAGCTTTCTTT. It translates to CASSGGGKNTEAFF.